The source of this T cell receptor beta chain is a study of Ad26.COV2.S vaccination and SARS-CoV-2 variants. Stated treatment: roughly 20 received Ad26.COV2.S at low or high dose, single or two shots; about 5 received placebo; per-sample allocation not given. Day 63 after the first injection of vaccine or placebo was the sampling time. The CDR3 length is 15 residues. The V gene lost 3 bases and the J gene lost 0 bases, with 10 bases spanning the gap. Germline assignment: CDR1 PRHDT and CDR2 FYEKMQ (reference sequence). Sequencing used immunoSEQ multiplex PCR; TCRdb keeps in-frame clones, though not all of them. This repertoire shows 440,000 or so clones, around 92% found once; its top ten account for more than 1.5%.

The chain has TRBV13 and TRBJ2-3, with D unclear. The clonotype was recovered from a person between 18 and 60 years old who received the Ad26.COV2.S COVID-19 vaccine or a placebo. Sample: peripheral blood, taken in a trial of Ad26.COV2.S vaccine versus placebo. The CDR3 reads CASSFRASSTDTQYF. CDR3 nucleotides: TGTGCCAGCAGCTTCCGGGCCTCTAGCACAGATACGCAGTATTTT.